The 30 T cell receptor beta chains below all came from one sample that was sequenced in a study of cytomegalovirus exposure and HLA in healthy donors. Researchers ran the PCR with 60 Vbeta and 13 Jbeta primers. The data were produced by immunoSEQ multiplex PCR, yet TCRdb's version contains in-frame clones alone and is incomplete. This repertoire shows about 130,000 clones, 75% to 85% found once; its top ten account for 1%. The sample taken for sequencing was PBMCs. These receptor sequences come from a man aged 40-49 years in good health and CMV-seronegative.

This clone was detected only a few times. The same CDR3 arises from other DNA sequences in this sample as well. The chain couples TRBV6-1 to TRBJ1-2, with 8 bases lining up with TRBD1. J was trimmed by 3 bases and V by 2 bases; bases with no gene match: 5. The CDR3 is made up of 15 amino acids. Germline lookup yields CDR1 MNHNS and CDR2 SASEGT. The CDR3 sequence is CASSEPGQGYYGYTF. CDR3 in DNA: TGTGCCAGCAGTGAACCCGGACAGGGATACTATGGCTACACCTTC.

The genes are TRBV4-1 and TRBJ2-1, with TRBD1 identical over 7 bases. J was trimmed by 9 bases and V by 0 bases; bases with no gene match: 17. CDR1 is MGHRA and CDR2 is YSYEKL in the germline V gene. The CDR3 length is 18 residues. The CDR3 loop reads CASSQEETGFIAGGEQFF. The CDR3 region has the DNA TGCGCCAGCAGCCAAGAGGAGACAGGGTTTATCGCAGGGGGTGAGCAGTTCTTC.

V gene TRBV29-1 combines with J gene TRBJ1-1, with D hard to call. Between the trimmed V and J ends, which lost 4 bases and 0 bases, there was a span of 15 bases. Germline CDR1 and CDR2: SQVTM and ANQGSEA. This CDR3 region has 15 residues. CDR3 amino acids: CSVANRALMNTEAFF. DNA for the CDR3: TGCAGCGTTGCGAACAGAGCCCTTATGAACACTGAAGCTTTCTTT.

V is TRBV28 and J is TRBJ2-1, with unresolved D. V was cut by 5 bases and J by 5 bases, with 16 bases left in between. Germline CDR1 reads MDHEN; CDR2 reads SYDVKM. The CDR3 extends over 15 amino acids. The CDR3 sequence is CASSVLPIPDNEQFF. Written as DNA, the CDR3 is TGTGCCAGCAGTGTGCTGCCTATTCCCGACAATGAGCAGTTCTTC.

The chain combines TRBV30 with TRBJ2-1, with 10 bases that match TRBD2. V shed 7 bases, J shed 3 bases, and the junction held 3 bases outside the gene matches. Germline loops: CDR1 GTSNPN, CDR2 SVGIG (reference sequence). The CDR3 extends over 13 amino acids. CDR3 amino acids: CASQREGYNEQFF. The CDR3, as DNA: TGTGCCTCTCAGCGGGAGGGCTACAATGAGCAGTTCTTC.

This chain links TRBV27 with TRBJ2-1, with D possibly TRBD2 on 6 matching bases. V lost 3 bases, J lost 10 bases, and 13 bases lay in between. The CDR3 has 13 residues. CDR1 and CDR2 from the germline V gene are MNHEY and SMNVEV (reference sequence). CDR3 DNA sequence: TGTGCCAGCAGTTTGGGAGGCAGGGTGGAGCAGTTCTTC. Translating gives CASSLGGRVEQFF.

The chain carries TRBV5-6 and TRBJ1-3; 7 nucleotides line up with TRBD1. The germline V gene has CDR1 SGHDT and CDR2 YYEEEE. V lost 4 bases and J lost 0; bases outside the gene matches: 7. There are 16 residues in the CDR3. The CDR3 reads CASSVGTVSSGNTIYF. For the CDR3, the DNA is TGTGCCAGCAGCGTAGGGACAGTGAGCTCTGGAAACACCATATATTTT.

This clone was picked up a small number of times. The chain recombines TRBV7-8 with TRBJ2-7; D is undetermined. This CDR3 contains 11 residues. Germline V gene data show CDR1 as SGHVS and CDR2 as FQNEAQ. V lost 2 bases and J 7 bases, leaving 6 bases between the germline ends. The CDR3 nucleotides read TGTGCCAGCAGCTTAACCGGGGAGCAGTACTTC. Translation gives CASSLTGEQYF.

CDR3 sequence (DNA): TGTGCCAGCAGCCTAAGACCGGGGGGCCCTTTTCATTTT. Translation: CASSLRPGGPFHF. The chain combines TRBV14 with TRBJ1-5, with D possibly TRBD1 on 6 matching bases. Per the germline V gene, CDR1 is SGHDN and CDR2 is FVKESK. Trimming removed 4 bases from V and 16 bases from J, with 20 bases in between. The CDR3 sequence is 13 residues long.

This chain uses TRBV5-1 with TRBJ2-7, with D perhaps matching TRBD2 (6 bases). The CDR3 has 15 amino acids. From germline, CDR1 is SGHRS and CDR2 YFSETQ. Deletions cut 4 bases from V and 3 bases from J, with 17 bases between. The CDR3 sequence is CASSPAGGEYYEQYF. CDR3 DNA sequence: TGCGCCAGCAGCCCGGCCGGCGGGGAATACTACGAGCAGTACTTC.

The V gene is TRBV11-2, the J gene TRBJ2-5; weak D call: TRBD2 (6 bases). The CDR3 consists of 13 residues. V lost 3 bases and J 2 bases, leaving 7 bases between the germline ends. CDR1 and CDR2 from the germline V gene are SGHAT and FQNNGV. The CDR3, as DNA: TGTGCCAGCAGCTTCGGGGGACAAGAGACCCAGTACTTC. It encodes CASSFGGQETQYF.

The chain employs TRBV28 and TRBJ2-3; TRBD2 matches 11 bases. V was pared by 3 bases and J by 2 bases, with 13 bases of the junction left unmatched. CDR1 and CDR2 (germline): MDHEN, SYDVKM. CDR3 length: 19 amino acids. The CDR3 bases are TGTGCCAGCAGTTTTATCCCTCTAGCGGGAGGACTATCCACAGATACGCAGTATTTT. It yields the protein CASSFIPLAGGLSTDTQYF. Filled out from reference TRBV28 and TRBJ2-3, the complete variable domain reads DVKVTQSSRYLVKRTGEKVFLECVQDMDHENMFWYRQDPGLGLRLIYFSYDVKMKEKGDIPEGYSVSREKKERFSLILESASTNQTSMYLCASSFIPLAGGLSTDTQYFGPGTRLTVL.

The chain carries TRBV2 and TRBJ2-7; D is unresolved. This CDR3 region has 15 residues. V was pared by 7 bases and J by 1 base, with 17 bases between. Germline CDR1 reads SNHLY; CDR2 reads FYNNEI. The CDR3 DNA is TGTGCCAGCAAGACTGGCCAAGTGGCTTCCTACGAGCAGTACTTC. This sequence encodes CASKTGQVASYEQYF.

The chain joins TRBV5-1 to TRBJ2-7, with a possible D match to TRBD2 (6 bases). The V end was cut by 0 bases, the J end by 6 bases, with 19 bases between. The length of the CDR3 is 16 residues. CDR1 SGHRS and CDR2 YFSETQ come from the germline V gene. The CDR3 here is CASSLDSRASAGEQYF. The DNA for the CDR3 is TGCGCCAGCAGCTTGGACTCTAGGGCTAGCGCAGGCGAGCAGTACTTC.

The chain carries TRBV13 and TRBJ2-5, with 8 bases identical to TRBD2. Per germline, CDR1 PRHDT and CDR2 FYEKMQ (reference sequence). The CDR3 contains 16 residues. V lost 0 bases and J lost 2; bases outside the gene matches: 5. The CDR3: CASSLGGGAWQETQYF. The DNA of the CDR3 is TGTGCCAGCAGCTTAGGCGGGGGGGCGTGGCAAGAGACCCAGTACTTC. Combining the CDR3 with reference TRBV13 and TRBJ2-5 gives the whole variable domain AAGVIQSPRHLIKEKRETATLKCYPIPRHDTVYWYQQGPGQDPQFLISFYEKMQSDKGSIPDRFSAQQFSDYHSELNMSSLELGDSALYFCASSLGGGAWQETQYFGPGTRLLVL.

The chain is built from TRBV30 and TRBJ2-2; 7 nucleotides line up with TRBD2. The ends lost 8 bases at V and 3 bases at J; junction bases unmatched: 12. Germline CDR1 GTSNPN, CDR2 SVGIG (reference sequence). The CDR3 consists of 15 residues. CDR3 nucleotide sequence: TGTGCCGGGCACCCGAGCGGGACCTACACCGGGGAGCTGTTTTTT. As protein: CAGHPSGTYTGELFF.

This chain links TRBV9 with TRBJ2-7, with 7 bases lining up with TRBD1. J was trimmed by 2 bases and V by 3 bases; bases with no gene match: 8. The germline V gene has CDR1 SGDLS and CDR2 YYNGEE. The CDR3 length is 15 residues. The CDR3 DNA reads TGTGCCAGCAGCGAACGGGACAGCAATACCTACGAGCAGTACTTC. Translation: CASSERDSNTYEQYF.

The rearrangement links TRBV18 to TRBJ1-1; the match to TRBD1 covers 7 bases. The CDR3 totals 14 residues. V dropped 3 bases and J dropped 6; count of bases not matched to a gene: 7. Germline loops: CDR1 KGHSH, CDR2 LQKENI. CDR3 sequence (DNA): TGTGCCAGCTCACCCGACAGGGATCGTGCTGAAGCTTTCTTT. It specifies CASSPDRDRAEAFF.

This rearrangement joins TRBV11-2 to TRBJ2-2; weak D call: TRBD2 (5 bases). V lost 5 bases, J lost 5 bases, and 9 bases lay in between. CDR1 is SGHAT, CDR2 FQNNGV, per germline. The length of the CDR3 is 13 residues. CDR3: CASSPSRTGELFF. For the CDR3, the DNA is TGTGCCAGCAGCCCTAGCCGGACCGGGGAGCTGTTTTTT.

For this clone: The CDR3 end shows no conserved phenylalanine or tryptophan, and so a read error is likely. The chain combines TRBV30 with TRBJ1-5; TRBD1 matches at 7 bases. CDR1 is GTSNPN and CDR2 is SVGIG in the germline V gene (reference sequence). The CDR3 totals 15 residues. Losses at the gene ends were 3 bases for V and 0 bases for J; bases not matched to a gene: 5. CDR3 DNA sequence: TGTGCCTGGAGCGGGGGACAGTTTAGCAATCAGCCCCAGCATGTT. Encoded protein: CAWSGGQFSNQPQHV.

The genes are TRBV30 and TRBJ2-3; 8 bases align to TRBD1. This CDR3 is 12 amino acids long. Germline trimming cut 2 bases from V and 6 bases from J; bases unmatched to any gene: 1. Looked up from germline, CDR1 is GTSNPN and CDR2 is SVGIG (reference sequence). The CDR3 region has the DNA TGTGCCTGGAGTACAGGGGGGGATACGCAGTATTTT. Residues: CAWSTGGDTQYF.

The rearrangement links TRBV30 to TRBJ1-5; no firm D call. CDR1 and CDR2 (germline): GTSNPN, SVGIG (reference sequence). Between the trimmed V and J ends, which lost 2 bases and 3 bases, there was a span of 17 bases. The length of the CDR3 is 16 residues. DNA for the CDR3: TGTGCCTGGAGTCCGGCAGGCCAATTTACCAATCAGCCCCAGCATTTT. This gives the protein CAWSPAGQFTNQPQHF.

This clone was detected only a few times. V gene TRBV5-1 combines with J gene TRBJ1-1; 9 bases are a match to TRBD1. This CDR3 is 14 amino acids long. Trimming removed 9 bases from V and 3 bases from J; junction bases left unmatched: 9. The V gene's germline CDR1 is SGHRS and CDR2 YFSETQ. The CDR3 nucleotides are TGCGCCACCAAGACAGGGGGAGTTGACACTGAAGCTTTCTTT. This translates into CATKTGGVDTEAFF.

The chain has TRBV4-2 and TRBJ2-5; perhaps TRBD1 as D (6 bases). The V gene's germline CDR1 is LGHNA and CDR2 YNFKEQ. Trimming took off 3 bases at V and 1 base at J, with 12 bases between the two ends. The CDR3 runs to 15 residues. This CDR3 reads CASSQGRTAQETQYF. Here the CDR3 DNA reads TGTGCCAGCAGCCAGGGAAGGACAGCCCAAGAGACCCAGTACTTC.

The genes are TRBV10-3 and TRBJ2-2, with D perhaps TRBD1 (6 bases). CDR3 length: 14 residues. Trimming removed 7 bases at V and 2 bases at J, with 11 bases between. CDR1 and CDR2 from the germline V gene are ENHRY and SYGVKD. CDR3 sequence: CAIITRGNTGELFF. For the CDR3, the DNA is TGTGCCATCATTACCAGGGGTAACACCGGGGAGCTGTTTTTT.

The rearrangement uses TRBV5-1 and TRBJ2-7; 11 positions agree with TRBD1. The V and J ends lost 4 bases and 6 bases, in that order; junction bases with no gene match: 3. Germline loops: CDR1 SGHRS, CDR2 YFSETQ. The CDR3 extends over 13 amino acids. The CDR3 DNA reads TGCGCCAGCAGCCCGGACAGGGGGCGCGAGCAGTACTTC. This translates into CASSPDRGREQYF.

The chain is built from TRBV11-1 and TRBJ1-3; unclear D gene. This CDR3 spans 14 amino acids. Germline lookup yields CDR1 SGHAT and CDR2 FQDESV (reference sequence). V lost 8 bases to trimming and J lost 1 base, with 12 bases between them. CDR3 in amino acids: CASRSGSSGNTIYF. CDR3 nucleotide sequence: TGTGCCAGCCGCTCGGGGTCGTCTGGAAACACCATATATTTT.

Written as DNA, the CDR3 is TGTGCCACAGGCTTGCAGGGATGGCAAGAGACCCAGTACTTC. Translation gives CATGLQGWQETQYF. The chain is built from TRBV6-5 and TRBJ2-5, with a possible D match to TRBD1 (5 bases). The length of the CDR3 is 14 residues. The V gene's germline CDR1 is MNHEY and CDR2 SVGAGI. V dropped 10 bases and J dropped 2 bases, with 17 bases sitting between them.

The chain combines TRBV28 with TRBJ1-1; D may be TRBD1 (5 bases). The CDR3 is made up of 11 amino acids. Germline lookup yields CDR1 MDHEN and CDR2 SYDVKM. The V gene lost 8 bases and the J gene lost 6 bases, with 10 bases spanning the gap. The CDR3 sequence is CASLRTPEAFF. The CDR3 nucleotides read TGTGCCAGCCTCCGGACACCTGAAGCTTTCTTT.

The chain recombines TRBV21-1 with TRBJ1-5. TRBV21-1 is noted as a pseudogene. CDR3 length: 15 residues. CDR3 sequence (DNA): TGTGCCAGCAGCAAAGTTGGGGGGAACAATCAGCCCCAGCATTTT. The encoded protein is CASSKVGGNNQPQHF.